The 21 T cell receptor beta chains listed next were all sequenced from one sample in a study of identical twins. TCRdb recomputed calls from the 5' RACE reads with MiXCR, one row per CDR3 protein. The sample consists of hundreds of thousands of distinct CDR3 sequences, 9% to 15% of them appearing once. The same specimen was also included in a second study, on yellow fever vaccine responses in identical twins.

The sequenced material came from PBMCs. These receptors all stem from a woman between 18 and 29 years old in good health.

This clonotype was observed at least ten times. The chain couples TRBV5-1 to TRBJ1-5; D ambiguous. The CDR3 is 14 residues long. In germline, CDR1 is SGHRS, CDR2 YFSETQ. With 0 bases removed from V and 7 bases from J, the gap between germline ends came to 11 bases. CDR3 sequence reads: CASSLEGGPQPQHF. The CDR3 DNA sequence: TGCGCCAGCAGCTTGGAAGGCGGACCCCAGCCCCAGCATTTT.

The chain couples TRBV5-1 to TRBJ2-5; D gene ambiguous. The CDR3 runs to 15 residues. Germline V gene data show CDR1 as SGHRS and CDR2 as YFSETQ. V was shortened by 0 bases and J by 1 base, with 10 bases between the two germline ends. The CDR3 here is CASSLAKLPQETQYF. DNA for the CDR3: TGCGCCAGCAGCTTGGCCAAGCTCCCCCAAGAGACCCAGTACTTC.

This clonotype was seen more than once but under ten times. The V gene is TRBV27, the J gene TRBJ2-7; D possibly matches TRBD1 or TRBD2 (5 bases each). Germline V lookup: CDR1 MNHEY, CDR2 SMNVEV (reference sequence). The CDR3 extends over 16 amino acids. V gave up 0 bases and J gave up 2 bases, with 14 bases separating them. This CDR3 is CASSLSMGESPYEQYF. CDR3 bases: TGTGCCAGCAGTTTATCGATGGGGGAAAGCCCCTACGAGCAGTACTTC.

This chain links TRBV7-2 with TRBJ2-1; D tentatively fits TRBD1 or TRBD2 (6 bases each). Germline loops: CDR1 SGHTA, CDR2 FQGNSA. Trimming stripped 3 bases from V and 5 bases from J, with 23 bases between. The CDR3 is 18 residues long. The CDR3 bases are TGTGCCAGCAGCTTGCGCCGGGCGTCGGGGGCCCGGGACAATGAGCAGTTCTTC. It specifies CASSLRRASGARDNEQFF.

The chain couples TRBV29-1 to TRBJ2-7, with 14 bases identical to TRBD2. The J segment lost 6 bases and the V segment lost 3 bases, leaving 7 bases of the junction unmatched. From germline, CDR1 is SQVTM and CDR2 ANQGSEA. This CDR3 is built from 15 residues. The CDR3 DNA sequence: TGCAGCGTTGAGGGGACTAGCGGGAGTCTCGGCGAGCAGTACTTC. It translates to CSVEGTSGSLGEQYF.

CDR3 sequence (DNA): TGCAGTGCTAGTGGGCGGGGGAACTATGGCTACACCTTC. Protein product: CSASGRGNYGYTF. V and J are TRBV20-1 and TRBJ1-2; a weak D match, TRBD1 (5 bases). CDR1 is DFQATT, CDR2 SNEGSKA, per germline (reference sequence). V was pared by 3 bases and J by 2 bases, with 10 bases between. This CDR3 has 13 amino acids.

This clonotype was observed many times. The chain links TRBV12-3 or TRBV12-4 to TRBJ2-1, with TRBD2 matching 7 bases. J lost 0 bases, V lost 2 bases, and 16 bases had no gene match. This CDR3 is built from 20 residues. The CDR3 region is CASSLFHPRTRLFSYNEQFF. CDR3 coding DNA: TGTGCCAGCAGTTTATTTCATCCGAGGACTAGGCTATTCTCCTACAATGAGCAGTTCTTC.

J is TRBJ2-7 and V is TRBV28; no firm D call. Germline CDR1 reads MDHEN; CDR2 reads SYDVKM. V shed 3 bases and J shed 2 bases, with 11 bases lying between them. There are 14 residues in the CDR3. This CDR3 reads CASSLGGAAYEQYF. The CDR3 coding sequence is TGTGCCAGCAGTTTGGGCGGTGCGGCCTACGAGCAGTACTTC.

The rearrangement links TRBV7-8 to TRBJ2-7; weak D call: TRBD2 (6 bases). Germline lookup yields CDR1 SGHVS and CDR2 FQNEAQ. The CDR3 runs 14 residues. V gave up 3 bases and J gave up 2 bases, with 11 bases separating them. The CDR3 nucleotides read TGTGCCAGCAGCTTGCCTAGCGTTACCTACGAGCAGTACTTC. It yields the protein CASSLPSVTYEQYF.

V is TRBV5-4 and J is TRBJ2-1; D is ambiguous. This CDR3 contains 14 residues. Germline V gives CDR1 SGHNT, CDR2 YYREEE (reference sequence). V was cut by 0 bases and J by 8 bases, with 12 bases left in between. In nucleotides, the CDR3 is TGTGCCAGCAGCTTGGGGTTGGGCGCCGATGAGCAGTTCTTC. This sequence encodes CASSLGLGADEQFF.

This clonotype showed up many times. J is TRBJ1-1 and V is TRBV15, with D unresolved. This CDR3 is built from 15 residues. Germline values: CDR1 LNHNV, CDR2 YYDKDF (reference sequence). Trimming left V 0 bases short and J 0 bases short, with 8 bases between. The CDR3 sequence: CATSRDRAMNTEAFF. DNA for the CDR3: TGTGCCACCAGCAGAGATCGAGCCATGAACACTGAAGCTTTCTTT.

The V gene is TRBV5-1, the J gene TRBJ2-3; 11 positions agree with TRBD2. Trimming cost V 4 bases and J 2 bases; bases outside gene matches: 9. CDR1 is SGHRS, CDR2 YFSETQ, per germline. This CDR3 region has 17 residues. CDR3 in amino acids: CASSALAGGPITDTQYF. In DNA, the CDR3 is TGCGCCAGCAGCGCGCTAGCGGGGGGCCCCATCACAGATACGCAGTATTTT.

The rearrangement joins TRBV20-1 to TRBJ2-7; TRBD2 matches 8 bases. The CDR3 spans 14 residues. The V segment lost 0 bases and the J segment 1 base; nucleotides outside the gene matches: 2. From germline, CDR1 is DFQATT and CDR2 SNEGSKA (reference sequence). The CDR3 region has the DNA TGCAGTGCTAGAGATGGACTAGCTTCCTACGAGCAGTACTTC. Translating gives CSARDGLASYEQYF.

The V and J genes are TRBV6-2 or TRBV6-3 and TRBJ2-7, with 12 positions matching TRBD2. Per germline, CDR1 MNHEY and CDR2 SVGEGT. The CDR3 covers 16 residues. J gave up 1 base and V 5 bases, and 6 bases lay outside the gene matches. The CDR3 sequence: CASSRRTSGASYEQYV. In DNA form, the CDR3 reads TGTGCCAGCAGTCGGCGGACTAGCGGGGCGTCCTACGAGCAGTACGTC.

This clonotype was recorded a few times. CDR3: CATSRDQAAGEQYV. The CDR3 DNA reads TGTGCCACCAGCAGAGATCAGGCCGCGGGCGAGCAGTACGTC. This chain links TRBV15 with TRBJ2-7; a weak D match, TRBD2 (5 bases). The CDR3 sequence is 14 residues long. The germline CDR1 and CDR2 sequences are LNHNV and YYDKDF (reference sequence). Trimming stripped 0 bases from V and 6 bases from J, with 12 bases between.

The chain combines TRBV4-1 with TRBJ2-7; the D gene is possibly TRBD2 (5 bases). Germline V gives CDR1 MGHRA, CDR2 YSYEKL. This CDR3 comprises 15 residues. Deletions cut 3 bases from V and 0 bases from J, with 12 bases between. CDR3 sequence reads: CASSHASSSSYEQYF. CDR3 DNA sequence: TGCGCCAGCAGCCACGCTAGCAGTAGCTCCTACGAGCAGTACTTC.

The chain carries TRBV12-3 or TRBV12-4 and TRBJ2-5; 7 bases align to TRBD2. The CDR3 contains 15 residues. The J segment lost 5 bases and the V segment lost 3 bases, leaving 9 bases of the junction unmatched. The CDR3 reads CASSLYGGGMETQYF. The CDR3 DNA sequence: TGTGCCAGCAGTTTGTATGGGGGGGGAATGGAGACCCAGTACTTC.

The chain has TRBV2 and TRBJ2-5; 9 bases are shared with TRBD1. The J segment lost 5 bases and the V segment lost 5 bases, leaving 15 bases of the junction unmatched. Germline V gene sequence: CDR1 SNHLY, CDR2 FYNNEI. The CDR3 contains 17 residues. CDR3: CASSFRGTGFSVETQYF. In nucleotides, the CDR3 is TGTGCCAGCAGTTTCCGGGGGACAGGGTTTAGTGTGGAGACCCAGTACTTC.

This clonotype was seen many times. This CDR3 is CASSQSGATMNTEAFF. For the CDR3, the DNA is TGCGCCAGCAGCCAATCGGGAGCGACTATGAACACTGAAGCTTTCTTT. The chain employs TRBV5-1 and TRBJ1-1; D remains ambiguous. The V and J ends lost 4 bases and 0 bases respectively, with 16 bases between them. Germline V gives CDR1 SGHRS, CDR2 YFSETQ. The CDR3 consists of 16 residues. Full variable domain (outside the CDR3, taken from reference TRBV5-1 and TRBJ1-1): KAGVTQTPRYLIKTRGQQVTLSCSPISGHRSVSWYQQTPGQGLQFLFEYFSETQRNKGNFPGRFSGRQFSNSRSEMNVSTLELGDSALYLCASSQSGATMNTEAFFGQGTRLTVV.

This sequence joins TRBV14 and TRBJ2-7, with D possibly matching TRBD2 (6 bases). Trimming stripped 5 bases from V and 3 bases from J, with 8 bases between. The CDR3 extends over 12 amino acids. Germline values: CDR1 SGHDN, CDR2 FVKESK. The CDR3 loop is CASSAGGYEQYV. Written as DNA, the CDR3 is TGTGCCAGCAGCGCCGGGGGCTACGAGCAGTACGTC.

The chain has TRBV7-6 and TRBJ1-6; TRBD1 might be the D (5 bases). Germline loops: CDR1 SGHVS, CDR2 FNYEAQ. Trimming cost V 1 base and J 11 bases, with 12 bases left between them. The CDR3 has 14 residues. The CDR3 sequence: CASSLDGDLTPLHF. The CDR3 nucleotides read TGTGCCAGCAGCTTAGACGGGGACCTTACACCCCTCCACTTT.